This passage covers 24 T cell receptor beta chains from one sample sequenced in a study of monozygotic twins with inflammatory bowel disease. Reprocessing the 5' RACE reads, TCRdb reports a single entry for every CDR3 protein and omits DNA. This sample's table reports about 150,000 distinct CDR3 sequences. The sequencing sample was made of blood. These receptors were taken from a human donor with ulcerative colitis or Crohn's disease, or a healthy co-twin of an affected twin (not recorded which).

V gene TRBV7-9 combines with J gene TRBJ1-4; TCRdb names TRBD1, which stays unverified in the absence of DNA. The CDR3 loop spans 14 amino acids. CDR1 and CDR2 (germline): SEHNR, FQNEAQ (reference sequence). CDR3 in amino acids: CASSLDSFSEKLFF.

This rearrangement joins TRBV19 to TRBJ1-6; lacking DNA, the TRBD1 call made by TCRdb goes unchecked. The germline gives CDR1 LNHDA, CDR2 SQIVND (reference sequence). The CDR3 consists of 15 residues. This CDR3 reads CASSRGTGPNSPLHF.

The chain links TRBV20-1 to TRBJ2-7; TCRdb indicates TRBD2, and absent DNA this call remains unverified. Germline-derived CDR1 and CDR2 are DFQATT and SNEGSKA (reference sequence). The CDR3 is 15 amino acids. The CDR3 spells CSASFVSSGRLKQYF.

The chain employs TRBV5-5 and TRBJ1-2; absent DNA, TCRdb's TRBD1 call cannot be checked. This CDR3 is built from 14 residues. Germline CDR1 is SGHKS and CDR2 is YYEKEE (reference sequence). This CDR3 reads CASSHDRGRNGYTF.

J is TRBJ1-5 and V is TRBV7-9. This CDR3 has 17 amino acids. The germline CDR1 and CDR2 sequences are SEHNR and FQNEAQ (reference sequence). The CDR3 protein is CASSLAWQGNSNQPQHF.

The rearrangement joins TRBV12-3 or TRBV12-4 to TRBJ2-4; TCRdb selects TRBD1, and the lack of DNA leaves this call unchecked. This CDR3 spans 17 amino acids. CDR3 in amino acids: CASSLAQGLGAKNIQYF.

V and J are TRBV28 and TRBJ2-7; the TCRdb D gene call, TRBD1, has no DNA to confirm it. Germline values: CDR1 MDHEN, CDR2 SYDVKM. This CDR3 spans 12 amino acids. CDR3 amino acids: CASTEQGDEQYF.

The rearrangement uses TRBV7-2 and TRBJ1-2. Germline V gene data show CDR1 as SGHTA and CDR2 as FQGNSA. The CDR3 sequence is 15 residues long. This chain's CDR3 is CASSLAGQANYGYTF. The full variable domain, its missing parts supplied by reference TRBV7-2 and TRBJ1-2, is GAGVSQSPSNKVTEKGKDVELRCDPISGHTALYWYRQSLGQGLEFLIYFQGNSAPDKSGLPSDRFSAERTGGSVSTLTIQRTQQEDSAVYLCASSLAGQANYGYTFGSGTRLTVV.

CDR3: CSVDTSPRNEQFF. The chain is built from TRBV29-1 and TRBJ2-1; TCRdb reports TRBD1, a call that lacks DNA to check it against. The CDR3 extends over 13 amino acids. Germline V gene data show CDR1 as SQVTM and CDR2 as ANQGSEA.

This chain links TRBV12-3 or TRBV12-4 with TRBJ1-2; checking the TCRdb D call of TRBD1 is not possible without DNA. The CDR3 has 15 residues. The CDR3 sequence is CASSLPGGGKDGYTF.

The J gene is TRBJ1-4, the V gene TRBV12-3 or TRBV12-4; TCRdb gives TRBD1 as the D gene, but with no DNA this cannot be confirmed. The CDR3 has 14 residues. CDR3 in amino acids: CASSFRVGSGELFF.

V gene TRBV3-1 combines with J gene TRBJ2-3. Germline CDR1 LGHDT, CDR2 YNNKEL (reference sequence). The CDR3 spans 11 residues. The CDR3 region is CASSRSDTQYF.

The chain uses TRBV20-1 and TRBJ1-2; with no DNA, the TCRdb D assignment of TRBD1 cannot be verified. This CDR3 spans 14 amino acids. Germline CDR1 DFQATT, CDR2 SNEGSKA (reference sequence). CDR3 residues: CSARPPGFRVGYTF.

The chain's CDR3 is CASSYSRGRLDSPLHF. The chain uses TRBV6-5 and TRBJ1-6; there is no DNA to check the TCRdb D call of TRBD1. The CDR3 is 16 residues long. The germline V gene has CDR1 MNHEY and CDR2 SVGAGI.

The CDR3 spells CASSFSGNQPQHF. The chain combines TRBV7-2 with TRBJ1-5. The CDR3 sequence is 13 residues long. CDR1 and CDR2 (germline): SGHTA, FQGNSA.

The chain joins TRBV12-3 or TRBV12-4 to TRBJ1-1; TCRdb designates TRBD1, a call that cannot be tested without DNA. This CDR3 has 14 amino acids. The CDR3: CASSLVGRGTEAFF.

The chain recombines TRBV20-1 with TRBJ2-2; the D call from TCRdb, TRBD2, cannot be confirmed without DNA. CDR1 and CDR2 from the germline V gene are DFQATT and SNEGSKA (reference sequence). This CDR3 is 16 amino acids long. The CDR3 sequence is CSAHPGLAGVHGELFF.

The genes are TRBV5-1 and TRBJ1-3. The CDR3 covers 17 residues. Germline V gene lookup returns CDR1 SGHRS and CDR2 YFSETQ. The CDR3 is CASSLMEGLVGGNTIYF.

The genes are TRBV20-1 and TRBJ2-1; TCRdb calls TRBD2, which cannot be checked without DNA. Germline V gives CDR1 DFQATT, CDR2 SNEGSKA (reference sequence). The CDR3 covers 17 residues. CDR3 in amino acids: CSARDLTGLAGLGEQFF.

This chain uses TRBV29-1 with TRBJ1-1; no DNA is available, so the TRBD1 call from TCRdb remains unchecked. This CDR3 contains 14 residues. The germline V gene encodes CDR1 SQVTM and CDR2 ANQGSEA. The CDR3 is CSVQGGYGGTEAFF.

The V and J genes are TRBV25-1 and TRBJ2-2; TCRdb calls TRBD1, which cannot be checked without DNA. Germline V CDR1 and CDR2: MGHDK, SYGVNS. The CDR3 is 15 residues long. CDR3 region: CASGGWGSNTGELFF.

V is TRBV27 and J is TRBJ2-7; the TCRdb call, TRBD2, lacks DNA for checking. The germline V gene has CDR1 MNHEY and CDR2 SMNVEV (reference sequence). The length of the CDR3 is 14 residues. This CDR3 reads CASRSPASNYEQYF.

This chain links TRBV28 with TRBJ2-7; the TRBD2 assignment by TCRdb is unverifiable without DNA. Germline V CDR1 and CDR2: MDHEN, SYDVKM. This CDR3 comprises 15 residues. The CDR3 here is CASSFEAGGRNEQYF. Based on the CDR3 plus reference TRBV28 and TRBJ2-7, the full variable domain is DVKVTQSSRYLVKRTGEKVFLECVQDMDHENMFWYRQDPGLGLRLIYFSYDVKMKEKGDIPEGYSVSREKKERFSLILESASTNQTSMYLCASSFEAGGRNEQYFGPGTRLTVT.

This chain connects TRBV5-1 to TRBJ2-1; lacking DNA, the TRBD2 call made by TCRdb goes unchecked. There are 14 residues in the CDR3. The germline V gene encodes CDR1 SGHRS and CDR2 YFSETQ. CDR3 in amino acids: CASTSGSSYNEQFF.